This is a list of T cell receptor beta chains from one sample in a study of response to subunit inactivated influenza vaccine. Each CDR3 protein gets one entry after TCRdb re-called the RT-PCR reads with MiXCR. Of 500,000 or so distinct CDR3 sequences listed, approximately 15% are singletons. The sequenced sample was CD4+ T cells sorted from PBMCs, obtained 23 to 25 months after vaccination. The receptors stem from a man aged 45-69 years who received an inactivated influenza vaccine. Both conserved end residues are part of each CDR3. A D gene is named only where the DNA matches it firmly. Clone size appears in some rows only: once, few, many, or a class for an expanded clone.

cdr3_nt	cdr3_aa	j_call	d_call	cdr3_length	v_call	clone_size
TGTGCCATCAGAGGCAACTTCCCTCCCTACGAGCAGTACTTC	CAIRGNFPPYEQYF	TRBJ2-7	-	14	TRBV10-3	few
TGTGCCATCAGTGAGTCGGGGGCTTGGACTGAAGCTTTCTTT	CAISESGAWTEAFF	TRBJ1-1	-	14	TRBV10-3	few
TGTGCCAGCACGATACAGGTTAACACCGGGGAGCTGTTTTTT	CASTIQVNTGELFF	TRBJ2-2	-	14	TRBV12-3/TRBV12-4	-
TGTGCCAGCAGCCAAACTTCGGGCGGGTCCACTGAAGCTTTCTTT	CASSQTSGGSTEAFF	TRBJ1-1	-	15	TRBV7-3	-
TGTGCCAGCAGTAGCCGGGACAGGGGGAACAATCAGCCCCAGCATTTT	CASSSRDRGNNQPQHF	TRBJ1-5	TRBD1	16	TRBV6-1	many
TGTGCCAGCAGCTTGGTGGCTGCCACAGATACGCAGTATTTT	CASSLVAATDTQYF	TRBJ2-3	-	14	TRBV5-4	-
TGTGCCACCAGCGGACCGGACACTCGGAATGAGCAGTTCTTC	CATSGPDTRNEQFF	TRBJ2-1	-	14	TRBV15	few
TGTGCCAGCAGCCCCAGCCAGGGGTATGCTTTCTTT	CASSPSQGYAFF	TRBJ1-1	-	12	TRBV21-1	once
TGTGCCAGCAGCTTAGGACTAGCGGGAGGGACCGGGGAGCTGTTTTTT	CASSLGLAGGTGELFF	TRBJ2-2	TRBD2	16	TRBV7-8	many
TGTGCCAGCAGCCCCCTCCGGGACAGACCGAACACTGAAGCTTTCTTT	CASSPLRDRPNTEAFF	TRBJ1-1	TRBD1	16	TRBV7-9	-
TGTGCCAGCAGTTTACTTGTAAACTATGGCTACACCTTC	CASSLLVNYGYTF	TRBJ1-2	-	13	TRBV12-3/TRBV12-4	-
TGTGCCATCAAGGTGGGGGGTCAAGTTGGCTACACCTTC	CAIKVGGQVGYTF	TRBJ1-2	-	13	TRBV10-3	few
TGCAGTGCTAGAGATCTAGTACTAGCGGACTACGAGCAGTACTTC	CSARDLVLADYEQYF	TRBJ2-7	TRBD2	15	TRBV20-1	-
TGTGCCAGCAGTCCCCGGGTCCAAGTTAATAGGGAGCAGTACTTC	CASSPRVQVNREQYF	TRBJ2-7	-	15	TRBV11-2	few
TGCGCCAGCAGCGTACAGGGGGCTGGCACAGATACGCAGTATTTT	CASSVQGAGTDTQYF	TRBJ2-3	TRBD1	15	TRBV4-3	few
TGTGCCAGCAGCCCCCTCCCGAGGGGAGCCAAAAACATTCAGTACTTC	CASSPLPRGAKNIQYF	TRBJ2-4	-	16	TRBV7-7	-
TGCGCCAGCAGCTTGGACAGGGCAACTAATGAAAAACTGTTTTTT	CASSLDRATNEKLFF	TRBJ1-4	-	15	TRBV5-1	-
TGCAGTGCTAGAGTTGGAAACTTAAATAGCAATCAGCCCCAGCATTTT	CSARVGNLNSNQPQHF	TRBJ1-5	-	16	TRBV20-1	many
TGTGCCGGGGGGACCCTGGTCCACCAAGAGACCCAGTACTTC	CAGGTLVHQETQYF	TRBJ2-5	-	14	TRBV7-9	few
TGCAGCGTTGAAAGACGGCCTCAAGAGACCCAGTACTTC	CSVERRPQETQYF	TRBJ2-5	-	13	TRBV29-1	few
TGTGCCATCAGTGAACGTGGTCCCGGGGAGCTGTTTTTT	CAISERGPGELFF	TRBJ2-2	-	13	TRBV10-3	many
TGCAGTGCAAAGCCCCCAACAAACCTGGGCACTGAAGCTTTCTTT	CSAKPPTNLGTEAFF	TRBJ1-1	-	15	TRBV20-1	-
TGTGCCAGCAGTGCCACTAAATACAATGAGCAGTTCTTC	CASSATKYNEQFF	TRBJ2-1	-	13	TRBV6-2/TRBV6-3	-
TGCGCCAGCAGCACAGATTTACGGTGGCGGGGTGGACCAGATACGCAGTATTTT	CASSTDLRWRGGPDTQYF	TRBJ2-3	-	18	TRBV5-1	-
TGCGCCAGCAGCCAAGTATACGTCTTGGGAACCCGGGAGCTGTTTTTT	CASSQVYVLGTRELFF	TRBJ2-2	-	16	TRBV4-1	few
TGTGCCAGCAGTTTTTCCCCGGGACAGGTACATGGCTACACCTTC	CASSFSPGQVHGYTF	TRBJ1-2	TRBD1	15	TRBV7-9	few
TGTGCCAGCAGCCAAGATCGGGGACAGTTAGAAGACAGCAATCAGCCCCAGCATTTT	CASSQDRGQLEDSNQPQHF	TRBJ1-5	TRBD1	19	TRBV14	-
TGTGCCAGCAGTTGGAGGGTCACGAACAATCAGCCCCAGCATTTT	CASSWRVTNNQPQHF	TRBJ1-5	-	15	TRBV6-2/TRBV6-3	-
TGCAGTGCCAGCGGGGGGAAGTCCTACAATGAGCAGTTCTTC	CSASGGKSYNEQFF	TRBJ2-1	TRBD2	14	TRBV20-1	few
TGCGCCAGCAGCCAAGAGTGGACTAGCGGGAGGAGCCGCTACAATGAGCAGTTCTTC	CASSQEWTSGRSRYNEQFF	TRBJ2-1	TRBD2	19	TRBV4-1	many
TGTGCCAGCACCCATAGCGGGGGAAGAGGCTACGAGCAGTACTTC	CASTHSGGRGYEQYF	TRBJ2-7	TRBD2	15	TRBV12-3/TRBV12-4	few
TGCAGTGCTAGGGGCCAGGCAAATTCCCTCCACTTT	CSARGQANSLHF	TRBJ1-6	-	12	TRBV20-1	few
TGTGCCACCAGTGCGGCGGGGATTGCCACCGGGGAGCTGTTTTTT	CATSAAGIATGELFF	TRBJ2-2	-	15	TRBV24-1	few
TGTGCCAGCAGCGCCTCGACGGGAGGACAGTACAATGAGCAGTTCTTC	CASSASTGGQYNEQFF	TRBJ2-1	-	16	TRBV9	few
TGTGCCAGCAGCCCAATCGGGACAGGCTTCACCGGGGAGCTGTTTTTT	CASSPIGTGFTGELFF	TRBJ2-2	TRBD1	16	TRBV11-2	few
TGCGCCAGCAGCCTTGGGTCGGGGGGCGTCGTGACCCAGTACTTC	CASSLGSGGVVTQYF	TRBJ2-5	-	15	TRBV5-1	-
TGCAGTGCTGATGGACAGGGCCTAGACTATGGCTACACCTTC	CSADGQGLDYGYTF	TRBJ1-2	TRBD1	14	TRBV20-1	many
TGCAGTGCTAGAGACCTTGGACAGGGTGCCACCGGGGAGCTGTTTTTT	CSARDLGQGATGELFF	TRBJ2-2	TRBD1	16	TRBV20-1	few
TGTGCCAGCAGTTACCGAGGGACCAAAAACATTCAGTACTTC	CASSYRGTKNIQYF	TRBJ2-4	-	14	TRBV6-5	few
TGTGCCAGCAGCCCTCAGTCTCGCAAAGAGACCCAGTACTTC	CASSPQSRKETQYF	TRBJ2-5	-	14	TRBV11-2	many